The rows below give T cell receptor beta chains drawn from one sample of a study of shared T cell receptors in the human thymus. This table comes from immunoSEQ multiplex PCR, and its TCRdb copy is limited to in-frame clones, with some not included. The data contain approximately 660,000 clones, over 75% of them singletons. The sample was also reused in another study, on human thymus T cells.

Sequencing was performed on thymocytes. The receptor source for this set is a boy in the first two years of life with a congenital heart defect. Both conserved end residues are trimmed from each CDR3. D genes are given only for firm matches. Clone size is not always given. Where it is, it says once, few, many or a class for expanded clones.

V gene	clone size	D gene	CDR3 protein
TRBV5-1	once	TRBD1	ASSLQGAYEQY
TRBV21-1	-	-	ASSKVREGETQY
TRBV7-6	-	-	ASSPHLPGGISNQPQH
TRBV27	-	-	ASSLRMGRKENYGYT
TRBV19	-	TRBD2	ASSRGLAGVEGETQY
TRBV23-1	-	-	ASSQSGTPLAQY
TRBV19	-	TRBD2	ATGGPGELF
TRBV6-1	-	-	ASPATGKANYGYT
TRBV27	-	-	ASSFRLGESYEQY
TRBV4-3	-	TRBD2	ASSQDLGLDYEQY
TRBV5-4	-	-	ASSLGVWSTDTQY
TRBV7-2	-	TRBD2	ASSLGGGLAGRQETQY
TRBV18	-	TRBD1	ASSRGQGQYEQY
TRBV11-2	-	TRBD2	ASSSLADKSYEQY
TRBV5-8	-	TRBD1	ASSHNSSKGRGREKLF
TRBV2	-	TRBD2	ASTLGGGVTDTQY
TRBV30	-	-	AWTVAPPSYNEQF
TRBV7-9	-	TRBD2	ASSSLRGLAGGLWDEQF
TRBV4-3	few	-	ASSQVAGDSTDTQY
TRBV7-2	-	TRBD1	ASSLAGQGHGYT
TRBV27	-	-	ASSLRQTLAYGYT
TRBV5-6	-	TRBD2	ASSPNRTSPLSYNEQF
TRBV7-2	few	TRBD1	ASSPPRRDRGPHGYT
TRBV28	-	-	ASSLYGYT
TRBV7-9	once	-	ASSHQDSSRTGELF
TRBV27	few	-	ASSPPGSYYEQY
TRBV21-1	-	-	ASSPLGLAYHEQY
TRBV5-1	-	TRBD1	ASSLGTGPTDEQF
TRBV11-3	-	-	ASLLFANTGELF
TRBV10-1	-	TRBD1	ATGYRGSEKLF
TRBV15	-	TRBD2	ATSLRPLAGSYNEQF
TRBV4-2	-	-	ASSQAPGTDTQY
TRBV4-3	-	-	ASSGDRSTDTQY
TRBV12-5	-	-	ASGREIGVGWRAGYT